This T cell receptor beta chain was documented in a study of cytomegalovirus exposure and HLA in healthy donors. A note on this clone: The antigen remains undetermined.

The CDR3 totals 15 residues. Germline assignment: CDR1 MNHEY and CDR2 SMNVEV (reference sequence). Trimming left V 1 base short and J 6 bases short, with 14 bases between. PCR primers comprised 60 Vbeta and 13 Jbeta primers. Clones were sequenced by immunoSEQ multiplex PCR, and TCRdb holds only the in-frame ones, with some missing. The sample carries 90,000 to 140,000 clones, approximately 79% recorded once. Study-level points and caveats: The HLA-A and HLA-B alleles of most subjects were reportedly predicted accurately from TCR beta sequences.

Sequences were obtained from PBMCs. V is TRBV27 and J is TRBJ2-3; weak D call: TRBD2 (6 bases). The clonotype comes from a young man in good health and CMV-seropositive. The CDR3 DNA is TGTGCCAGCAGTTTATTTGCGGGGCAAGAGGATACGCAGTATTTT. The encoded protein is CASSLFAGQEDTQYF.